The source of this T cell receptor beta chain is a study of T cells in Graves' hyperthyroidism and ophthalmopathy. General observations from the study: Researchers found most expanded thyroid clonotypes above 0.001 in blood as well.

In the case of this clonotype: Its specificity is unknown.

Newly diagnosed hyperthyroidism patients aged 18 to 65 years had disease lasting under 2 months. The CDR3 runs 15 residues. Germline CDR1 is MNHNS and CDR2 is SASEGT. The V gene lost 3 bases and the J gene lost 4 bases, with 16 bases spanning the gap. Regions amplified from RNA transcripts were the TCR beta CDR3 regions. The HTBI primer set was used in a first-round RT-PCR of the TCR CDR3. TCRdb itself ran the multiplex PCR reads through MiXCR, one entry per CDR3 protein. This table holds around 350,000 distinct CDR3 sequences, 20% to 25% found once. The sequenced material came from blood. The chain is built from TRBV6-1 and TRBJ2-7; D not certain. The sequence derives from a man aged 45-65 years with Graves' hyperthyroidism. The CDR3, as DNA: TGTGCCAGCAGTGACCTCAGTGTGAACTTATACGAGCAGTACTTC. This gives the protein CASSDLSVNLYEQYF.